These 27 T cell receptor beta chains were sequenced from one sample in a study of long-term antiretroviral therapy in people with HIV. They ran version v3.0 of the immunoSEQ assay at survey level. Sequencing was performed with immunoSEQ multiplex PCR; in TCRdb, only in-frame clones are kept and a portion is missing. The sample yields 13,000 to 15,000 clones, over 80% seen once. The sample in question was unsorted PBMCs, obtained 1.8 years before starting antiretroviral therapy. These receptors all come from a woman in her forties with HIV.

This clone showed up just a few times. The chain carries TRBV10-3 and TRBJ1-2; no reliable D call. Per the germline V gene, CDR1 is ENHRY and CDR2 is SYGVKD. V lost 1 base and J 4 bases, leaving 4 bases between the germline ends. The CDR3 runs to 12 residues. Here the CDR3 reads CAISEWGYGYTF. Here the CDR3 DNA reads TGTGCCATCAGTGAGTGGGGCTATGGCTACACCTTC.

This rearrangement joins TRBV7-9 to TRBJ2-1; D uncertain. The CDR3 is made up of 14 amino acids. Germline values: CDR1 SEHNR, CDR2 FQNEAQ (reference sequence). V was shortened by 0 bases and J by 10 bases, with 13 bases between the two germline ends. The CDR3 loop reads CASSLALTGAEQFF. The CDR3 DNA sequence: TGTGCCAGCAGCTTAGCGCTAACCGGTGCGGAGCAGTTCTTC.

This clone has more than one count but fewer than ten. The chain links TRBV5-1 to TRBJ2-3; 12 bases map to TRBD1. The CDR3 sequence is 17 residues long. Germline V CDR1 and CDR2: SGHRS, YFSETQ. Trimming cost V 4 bases and J 6 bases; bases outside gene matches: 12. CDR3 in amino acids: CASSTPPGQGAGDTQYF. The CDR3 DNA reads TGCGCCAGCAGCACACCTCCGGGACAGGGGGCAGGGGATACGCAGTATTTT.

The gene calls are TRBV10-3 and TRBJ2-1; TRBD2 aligns across 9 bases. The CDR3 contains 15 residues. V shed 4 bases and J 3 bases; nucleotides not matched to a gene: 4. Germline V gene sequence: CDR1 ENHRY, CDR2 SYGVKD. CDR3 coding DNA: TGTGCCATCAGTGTGGGTAGCGGGAGCTACAATGAGCAGTTCTTC. Residues: CAISVGSGSYNEQFF.

The chain combines TRBV5-4 with TRBJ2-1, with 12 bases that match TRBD2. This CDR3 comprises 17 residues. The J segment lost 2 bases and the V segment lost 0 bases, leaving 3 bases of the junction unmatched. From germline, CDR1 is SGHNT and CDR2 YYREEE (reference sequence). This CDR3 reads CASSLALAGGAYNEQFF. CDR3 coding DNA: TGTGCCAGCAGCTTGGCGCTAGCGGGGGGGGCCTACAATGAGCAGTTCTTC. The full variable domain, in which reference TRBV5-4 and TRBJ2-1 provide the parts outside the CDR3, is ETGVTQSPTHLIKTRGQQVTLRCSSQSGHNTVSWYQQALGQGPQFIFQYYREEENGRGNFPPRFSGLQFPNYSSELNVNALELDDSALYLCASSLALAGGAYNEQFFGPGTRLTVL.

The rearrangement links TRBV7-6 to TRBJ1-1, with D possibly TRBD1 on 5 matching bases. This CDR3 has 15 amino acids. From germline, CDR1 is SGHVS and CDR2 FNYEAQ. V lost 5 bases to trimming and J lost 6 bases, with 19 bases between them. The CDR3 DNA is TGTGCCAGCAGCAACCCCGCCCAGGGAGCCCCTGAAGCTTTCTTT. Translation gives CASSNPAQGAPEAFF.

With regard to this clone: One end of the junction fails to match germline, which may point to a read error. This chain joins TRBV19 and TRBJ1-4, with TRBD1 matching 7 bases. CDR1 is LNHDA and CDR2 is SQIVND in the germline V gene (reference sequence). This CDR3 spans 14 amino acids. CDR3: CASRIDRDDEKLFF. The DNA of the CDR3 is TGTGCCAGTAGGATAGACAGGGATGACGAAAAACTGTTTTTT.

The chain is built from TRBV27 and TRBJ2-1; 10 nucleotides agree with TRBD2. CDR3 length: 15 residues. CDR1 and CDR2 from the germline V gene are MNHEY and SMNVEV (reference sequence). Trimming at V came to 4 bases and at J to 4 bases, leaving 4 bases not matched to a gene. The CDR3 loop is CASSSMTSGYNEQFF. CDR3 bases: TGTGCCAGCAGTTCTATGACTAGCGGGTACAATGAGCAGTTCTTC.

The V call is TRBV7-6, the J call TRBJ2-6, with D uncertain. The V and J ends lost 2 bases and 1 base respectively, with 12 bases between them. This CDR3 spans 17 amino acids. The germline gives CDR1 SGHVS, CDR2 FNYEAQ. CDR3 nucleotide sequence: TGTGCCAGCAGCTTATACGGGCCACAATCTGGGGCCAACGTCCTGACTTTC. Translation gives CASSLYGPQSGANVLTF.

On this clone itself: At one end the junction does not follow the germline gene, possibly because of a read error. The chain links TRBV2 to TRBJ2-1; D gene unclear. The CDR3 contains 14 residues. Germline V CDR1 and CDR2: SNHLY, FYNNEI. Here the CDR3 DNA reads TGTGCCAGCAGCGAAGATAGCTCCTACAATGAGCAGTTCTTC. Protein: CASSEDSSYNEQFF.

V is TRBV18 and J is TRBJ2-7, with D tentatively TRBD2 (5 bases). The germline gives CDR1 KGHSH, CDR2 LQKENI. The CDR3 consists of 15 residues. The ends were cut back, 3 bases at V and 1 base at J, with 13 bases in the middle. CDR3 sequence (DNA): TGTGCCAGCTCACCCACCGGGAAACGGTCCTACGAGCAGTACTTC. As protein: CASSPTGKRSYEQYF.

The V call is TRBV27, the J call TRBJ2-7; TRBD1 matches 8 bases. Trimming at V came to 2 bases and at J to 3 bases, leaving 6 bases not matched to a gene. The germline gives CDR1 MNHEY, CDR2 SMNVEV (reference sequence). The CDR3 has 15 amino acids. The DNA of the CDR3 is TGTGCCAGCAGTTTACAGGGGGCCGGGGTCTACGAGCAGTACTTC. This codes for CASSLQGAGVYEQYF.

The chain joins TRBV6-1 to TRBJ2-2; 7 nucleotides align to TRBD1. The germline CDR1 and CDR2 sequences are MNHNS and SASEGT. J gave up 0 bases and V 6 bases, and 4 bases lay outside the gene matches. This CDR3 spans 15 amino acids. CDR3 DNA: TGTGCCAGCAGCGACAGGGTGCCGAACACCGGGGAGCTGTTTTTT. It encodes CASSDRVPNTGELFF.

This clone was found once. The genes are TRBV4-1 and TRBJ2-7; maybe TRBD1 (6 bases). The CDR3 contains 15 residues. Germline-derived CDR1 and CDR2 are MGHRA and YSYEKL. Trimming cost V 1 base and J 0 bases, with 10 bases left between them. In DNA, the CDR3 is TGCGCCAGCAGCCAAGGCCCAGGGGTCTCCTACGAGCAGTACTTC. Protein product: CASSQGPGVSYEQYF.

The chain combines TRBV6-5 with TRBJ1-1; D may be TRBD1 (5 bases). Germline-derived CDR1 and CDR2 are MNHEY and SVGAGI. Deletions cut 0 bases from V and 5 bases from J, with 13 bases between. CDR3 size: 15 residues. CDR3 coding DNA: TGTGCCAGCAGTTACTCGAATGGGGGAGAAACTGAAGCTTTCTTT. Translating gives CASSYSNGGETEAFF.

V is TRBV4-2 and J is TRBJ2-1; D gene unclear. There are 11 residues in the CDR3. V was clipped by 0 bases and J by 9 bases, with 3 bases between them. Germline CDR1 is LGHNA and CDR2 is YNFKEQ. This CDR3 is CASSQDREQFF. The CDR3 nucleotides are TGTGCCAGCAGCCAAGACCGTGAGCAGTTCTTC.

The chain carries TRBV7-2 and TRBJ2-1, with D perhaps being TRBD1 or TRBD2 (6 bases each). The CDR3 has 15 amino acids. V shed 6 bases and J shed 2 bases, with 14 bases lying between them. Germline V gives CDR1 SGHTA, CDR2 FQGNSA. The CDR3 protein is CASRLRGDPYNEQFF. The CDR3 coding sequence is TGTGCCAGCAGATTAAGGGGGGATCCCTACAATGAGCAGTTCTTC. Full variable domain (missing parts from reference TRBV7-2 and TRBJ2-1): GAGVSQSPSNKVTEKGKDVELRCDPISGHTALYWYRQSLGQGLEFLIYFQGNSAPDKSGLPSDRFSAERTGGSVSTLTIQRTQQEDSAVYLCASRLRGDPYNEQFFGPGTRLTVL.

This clone showed up just once. The chain recombines TRBV28 with TRBJ2-1; TRBD1 agrees at 7 bases. The V segment lost 3 bases and the J segment 1 base; nucleotides outside the gene matches: 3. Germline CDR1 MDHEN, CDR2 SYDVKM. CDR3 length: 15 residues. As DNA, the CDR3 is TGTGCCAGCAGTTTCCTGGGACAGTCCTACAATGAGCAGTTCTTC. It codes for CASSFLGQSYNEQFF.

The CDR3, as DNA: TGTGCCAGCAGCGTATCCGACTACTACACAGATACGCAGTATTTT. Protein: CASSVSDYYTDTQYF. The V and J genes are TRBV9 and TRBJ2-3; perhaps TRBD2 as D (5 bases). The CDR3 loop spans 15 amino acids. Germline CDR1 is SGDLS and CDR2 is YYNGEE. The germline V and J ends were trimmed by 1 base and 2 bases, with 11 bases remaining between them.

This clone was counted between two and nine times. The rearrangement links TRBV5-1 to TRBJ2-2; 9 bases line up with TRBD1. V was pared by 3 bases and J by 4 bases, with 4 bases of the junction left unmatched. The CDR3 consists of 15 residues. Germline V gives CDR1 SGHRS, CDR2 YFSETQ. Here the CDR3 DNA reads TGCGCCAGCAGCTCCCTGACAGGGGGCACCGGGGAGCTGTTTTTT. Its translation: CASSSLTGGTGELFF.

The sample holds a few counts of this clone. The CDR3 nucleotides read TGTGCCAGCAGATTCGGGCCTGGAACTACAGATACGCAGTATTTT. It is translated as CASRFGPGTTDTQYF. The chain employs TRBV4-2 and TRBJ2-3; no definite D call. Trimming took 6 bases from V and 3 from J, leaving 16 bases between them. Germline lookup yields CDR1 LGHNA and CDR2 YNFKEQ. The CDR3 extends over 15 amino acids.

V is TRBV6-1 and J is TRBJ2-7; D may be TRBD1 or TRBD2 (5 bases each). With 0 bases removed from V and 2 bases from J, the gap between germline ends came to 11 bases. From germline, CDR1 is MNHNS and CDR2 SASEGT. The length of the CDR3 is 15 residues. The CDR3 DNA sequence: TGTGCCAGCAGTGAAGCGGCGAGAGGGGCCTACGAGCAGTACTTC. Its translation: CASSEAARGAYEQYF.

The chain links TRBV7-2 to TRBJ2-7; D remains ambiguous. The ends were cut back, 1 base at V and 3 bases at J, with 7 bases in the middle. This CDR3 comprises 13 residues. Germline V gives CDR1 SGHTA, CDR2 FQGNSA. The CDR3 loop is CASSLDGVYEQYF. The CDR3 DNA follows: TGTGCCAGCAGCTTAGACGGAGTCTACGAGCAGTACTTC.

The genes are TRBV11-1 and TRBJ2-1; possible D gene TRBD2, 5 bases. Trimming cost V 2 bases and J 6 bases, with 8 bases left between them. The germline gives CDR1 SGHAT, CDR2 FQDESV (reference sequence). The CDR3 length is 13 residues. CDR3 residues: CASSLLLGNEQFF. CDR3 sequence (DNA): TGTGCCAGCAGCTTACTACTAGGCAATGAGCAGTTCTTC.

V gene TRBV5-6 combines with J gene TRBJ2-3; possible D gene TRBD1, 6 bases. The germline V gene encodes CDR1 SGHDT and CDR2 YYEEEE. The CDR3 sequence is 12 residues long. The V end lost 1 base, the J end lost 6 bases, and 6 bases lay between the germline ends. This CDR3 is CASSLRGDTQYF. CDR3 sequence (DNA): TGTGCCAGCAGCTTGAGGGGGGATACGCAGTATTTT.

This sequence joins TRBV7-9 and TRBJ1-5; 8 bases agree with TRBD1. The junction had 0 bases not matched to a gene; V was cut back by 4 bases and J by 4 bases. Per germline, CDR1 SEHNR and CDR2 FQNEAQ (reference sequence). The CDR3 loop spans 13 amino acids. The CDR3 here is CASSYRGNQPQHF. The DNA of the CDR3 is TGTGCCAGCAGCTACAGGGGGAATCAGCCCCAGCATTTT.

This sequence joins TRBV7-9 and TRBJ2-5; D unresolved. The V gene's germline CDR1 is SEHNR and CDR2 FQNEAQ (reference sequence). V was clipped by 6 bases and J by 7 bases, with 18 bases between them. This CDR3 has 14 residues. The CDR3 loop reads CASRSGPSERTQYF. DNA of the CDR3: TGTGCCAGCAGGTCGGGCCCTTCTGAAAGGACCCAGTACTTC.